The TCR beta chain under discussion was sequenced for a study of shared clonotypes between healthy human individuals. Donors were healthy HIV-negative adults without recent acute infections or vaccinations. The deep-level immunoSEQ assay was used. This table comes from immunoSEQ multiplex PCR, and its TCRdb copy is limited to in-frame clones, with some not included. The repertoire holds 1.5 million to 1.9 million clones, with around 98% as singletons. Notes on this clone: Its antigen is unidentified.

Study-level points and caveats: Between a handful of donors, naive CD4 clonotypes were shared at a level of about 5%.

The germline gives CDR1 SGHRS, CDR2 YFSETQ. CDR3 length: 14 residues. V dropped 8 bases and J dropped 8; count of bases not matched to a gene: 9. This clonotype was sampled from a young man in good health. Sequencing input: naive CD4+ T cells sorted from blood. Regarding subset: CD45RA+ positively selected. The chain couples TRBV5-1 to TRBJ2-1; 11 bases fit TRBD1. CDR3 DNA: TGCGCCAGTTCCCGGGACAGGGGGGCGGATGAGCAGTTCTTC. Protein sequence: CASSRDRGADEQFF.